Included here is one TCR beta chain sequence, with context. Its specificity is not known. Sequenced by immunoSEQ multiplex PCR; TCRdb stores in-frame clones only, minus some. Of about 110,000 clones detected, roughly nine tenths appear once; the ten largest clones hold approximately 10%. The sample is drawn from a study of T cell responses to AZD1222 COVID-19 vaccine. Findings and limits, study-wide: Repertoires were obtained solely post-peak T cell response.

The sequences come from peripheral blood, collected on day 0 of AZD1222 vaccination. This clonotype originated in an adult in good health.

The CDR3 nucleotides read TGTGCCAGCTCACCCGCGGCGGGAGGGCTGTACAATGAGCAGTTCTTC. Translation: CASSPAAGGLYNEQFF. The chain carries TRBV18 and TRBJ2-1; 9 nucleotides line up with TRBD2. J gave up 4 bases and V 3 bases, and 7 bases lay outside the gene matches. The CDR3 is 16 residues long. Germline V CDR1 and CDR2: KGHSH, LQKENI.